This T cell receptor beta chain emerged from a study of T-cell memory formation after mild COVID-19 (dated by TCRdb to the early 2020s). Regarding the study in general: TCR sequence clusters from the two donors were largely donor specific. In two donors, T-cell clones that expanded and contracted after mild COVID-19 were tracked by sequencing TCRalpha and TCRbeta repertoires over time. The cohort comprised two young, previously healthy adult volunteers, one female and one male. The full study reports these points: The study included only a couple of mild cases, and larger cohorts that include severe cases with pre-infection samples were judged to be necessary. Whether the second-wave clones peaking on day 37 were SARS-CoV-2 specific was not confirmed. Contracting CD4+ clones were located mainly in the CM and EM memory subsets, whereas CD8+ clones were found to be enriched in EMRA. Clones contracting from day 15 to 85 had balanced CD4/CD8 phenotypes, while a second wave expanding from day 15 to 37 was biased towards CD4+. The detection of some responding clones in pre-infection memory suggests that pre-existing cross-reactive memory T cells joined the SARS-CoV-2 response.

Instrument on record: Illumina NovaSeq 6000. cDNA libraries for TCRalpha and TCRbeta were prepared by 5'RACE using constant-segment primers, with sample barcodes and unique molecular identifiers added. Trizol reagent was used to extract RNA from every sample. Library amplification was performed in two PCR steps, and a second sample barcode and Illumina TruSeq adapters were introduced in the second step. Sequencing of libraries was performed on an Illumina NovaSeq with 2 x 150 bp paired-end reads. Turning to the authors' computational methods: Reads were demultiplexed and collapsed into UMI-guided consensus sequences with migec v1.2.7. Using mixcr v2.1.11, the UMI consensuses were aligned to TRA and TRB V and J templates and assembled into clonotypes. Clonotypes were classified as expanded or contracted when called significant by both edgeR and NoisET, with noise models trained on biological replicates. For edgeR calls, a false discovery rate-adjusted p below 0.01 and a log2 fold-change threshold of 1 were applied. As an exploratory analysis of dynamics, max-normalized trajectories of the 1000 most abundant clonotypes were examined by PCA with hierarchical clustering. Each responding clone was given a CD4 or CD8 phenotype based on the CD4+ and CD8+ repertoires, which had been sequenced separately. The public reads were run again by TCRdb, first through fastp at Q25 and then through MiXCR, and only productive beta chains were kept. Merged by CDR3 protein, the rows form single entries marked with the most common genes and DNA. The V and J calls come from TCRdb's annotation, not from the publication. The sample records 140,000 to 150,000 distinct CDR3 sequences, 15% to 20% of which are singletons. The top ten clones comprise around 2.4% of the sample.

Based on the germline V gene, the CDR1 and CDR2 sequences are SGHRS and YFSETQ. Spanning cysteine to phenylalanine, the CDR3 consists of 16 amino acids. The DNA shown is the 48-base CDR3, in frame from base 1. V trim: 4 bases; J trim: 3 bases; unmatched bases: 7. Ficoll-Paque density gradient centrifugation was used to isolate PBMCs. This clonotype showed up just a few times. The clone's antigen remains unknown. No quality values exist for individual bases; no much larger clone is one base distant. This receptor was obtained from an adult woman who had mild COVID-19 (a few samples of this study predate the infection). The sample titles of this study are shuffled in the database, so cell type and time point are left out; the donor was told from shared clones. The sequenced sample consisted of PBMCs or a T cell subset sorted from them (not recorded which). This chain joins TRBV5-1 to TRBJ2-1; 10 middle bases align to TRBD2. The CDR3 region: CASSVSGGANYNEQFF. Read as DNA, the sequence is TGCGCCAGCAGCGTGAGCGGGGGGGCGAACTACAATGAGCAGTTCTTC.